Each of the 29 T cell receptor beta chains below was sequenced from the same sample in a study of vaccination effects on CD4 cells after COVID-19. For these receptors, no antigen is known. Prior to sequencing, the ViraFEST assay stimulated PBMC with viral peptide pools, which expanded the antigen-specific CD4+ T cells. Following culture for about ten days, CD4+ T cells were isolated. Participants completed two doses of the BNT162b2 or mRNA-1273 vaccine. Clones were read by immunoSEQ multiplex PCR, and TCRdb kept only the in-frame ones, dropping some. The table records 25,000 to 30,000 clones, around 79% of them present only once. The sequencing used CD4+ T cells from PBMCs cultured with HCoV-NL63 spike peptides, collected after COVID-19 vaccination. These receptors were taken from a human donor who received a COVID-19 vaccine.

CDR3 in amino acids: CASSYMAGGSTDTQYF. CDR3 nucleotides: TGTGCCAGCAGTTACATGGCGGGGGGGAGCACAGATACGCAGTATTTT. The chain employs TRBV6-2 or TRBV6-3 and TRBJ2-3; TRBD2 matches 9 bases. The CDR3 is made up of 16 amino acids. From germline, CDR1 is MNHEY and CDR2 SVGEGT. The V gene end was trimmed by 2 bases and the J gene end by 0 bases; junction bases not matched to a gene: 3.

The rearrangement uses TRBV6-2 or TRBV6-3 and TRBJ1-3; 9 nucleotides line up with TRBD1. The junction had 3 bases not matched to a gene; V was cut back by 5 bases and J by 4 bases. CDR3 size: 14 residues. Germline CDR1 reads MNHEY; CDR2 reads SVGEGT. CDR3 bases: TGTGCCAGCAGTCTTACAGGGGGCGGAAACACCATATATTTT. It specifies CASSLTGGGNTIYF.

In its sample, this clone was seen a few times. The V call is TRBV19, the J call TRBJ2-5; possible D gene TRBD2, 6 bases. Germline assignment: CDR1 LNHDA and CDR2 SQIVND (reference sequence). Trimming removed 1 base at V and 2 bases at J, with 11 bases between. The CDR3 covers 15 residues. The CDR3 nucleotides are TGTGCCAGTAGTATAGGTTGGGCGGGACAAGAGACCCAGTACTTC. This encodes CASSIGWAGQETQYF.

The chain uses TRBV6-4 and TRBJ2-1, with D tentatively TRBD2 (6 bases). This CDR3 comprises 14 residues. The ends were cut back, 2 bases at V and 8 bases at J, with 13 bases in the middle. CDR1 MRHNA and CDR2 SNTAGT come from the germline V gene. CDR3 protein: CASSDGTQSHEQFF. In DNA, the CDR3 is TGTGCCAGCAGTGACGGGACTCAGAGCCATGAGCAGTTCTTC.

This clone was recorded only once. The chain carries TRBV6-5 and TRBJ2-1; 9 nucleotides align to TRBD1. The CDR3 loop spans 16 amino acids. V shed 3 bases and J 3 bases; nucleotides not matched to a gene: 6. Germline V gene data show CDR1 as MNHEY and CDR2 as SVGAGI. The CDR3, as DNA: TGTGCCAGCAGTTATGACCCGGGACAGGGCTACAATGAGCAGTTCTTC. Its translation is CASSYDPGQGYNEQFF.

This sequence joins TRBV6-2 or TRBV6-3 and TRBJ1-1; 7 nucleotides agree with TRBD1. Germline V CDR1 and CDR2: MNHEY, SVGEGT. V lost 4 bases to trimming and J lost 0 bases; unmatched junction nucleotides: 14. There are 18 residues in the CDR3. CDR3 amino acids: CASSLPSTGLRLNTEAFF. CDR3 in DNA: TGTGCCAGCAGTTTACCATCGACAGGGCTCCGCTTGAACACTGAAGCTTTCTTT.

The chain employs TRBV29-1 and TRBJ2-7; D uncertain. CDR1 is SQVTM, CDR2 ANQGSEA, per germline. This CDR3 comprises 13 residues. Trimming removed 6 bases from V and 2 bases from J, with 14 bases in between. CDR3 DNA sequence: TGCAGCGTCCAGACATCTTTTGCCTACGAGCAGTACTTC. Its translation: CSVQTSFAYEQYF.

A single count supports this clone. The chain carries TRBV12-3 or TRBV12-4 and TRBJ2-1, with 10 bases matching TRBD1. The CDR3 extends over 13 amino acids. The V and J ends lost 1 base and 14 bases, in that order; junction bases with no gene match: 5. The CDR3 region has the DNA TGTGCCAGCAGTTTAGGGTTCGGGACAGGGGAGTTCTTC. This gives the protein CASSLGFGTGEFF.

This clone has just one count. J is TRBJ1-1 and V is TRBV6-5, with 10 bases lining up with TRBD1. The CDR3 runs to 14 residues. Trimming cost V 2 bases and J 4 bases; bases outside gene matches: 1. Germline assignment: CDR1 MNHEY and CDR2 SVGAGI. In nucleotides, the CDR3 is TGTGCCAGCAGTTACAGGGACAGGGGCACTGAAGCTTTCTTT. Translating gives CASSYRDRGTEAFF.

The chain is built from TRBV19 and TRBJ1-5, with no clear D. The CDR3 has 12 residues. Between the trimmed V and J ends, which lost 5 bases and 12 bases, there was a span of 14 bases. The germline V gene has CDR1 LNHDA and CDR2 SQIVND (reference sequence). The CDR3 sequence: CASSLQPTRQHF. CDR3 nucleotide sequence: TGTGCCAGTAGTCTACAGCCGACTCGCCAGCATTTT.

The CDR3 protein is CASSLGAGQETQYF. CDR3 nucleotides: TGTGCCAGCAGCTTAGGGGCAGGTCAAGAGACCCAGTACTTC. The rearrangement uses TRBV11-2 and TRBJ2-5; no clear D gene. CDR1 SGHAT and CDR2 FQNNGV come from the germline V gene. Trimming took 1 base from V and 2 from J, leaving 8 bases between them. The CDR3 runs to 14 residues.

This rearrangement joins TRBV7-8 to TRBJ2-1; D is possibly TRBD1 or TRBD2 (7 bases each). Deletions cut 0 bases from V and 8 bases from J, with 11 bases between. The germline gives CDR1 SGHVS, CDR2 FQNEAQ. The CDR3 has 14 amino acids. CDR3 bases: TGTGCCAGCAGCTTAGCGGGAGGGGGCTATGAGCAGTTCTTC. Translation gives CASSLAGGGYEQFF.

This clone was seen only a few times. The rearrangement links TRBV15 to TRBJ1-3, with D perhaps matching TRBD1 (5 bases). V was clipped by 0 bases and J by 8 bases, with 14 bases between them. Germline loops: CDR1 LNHNV, CDR2 YYDKDF (reference sequence). The CDR3 is 15 residues long. CDR3 protein: CATSRDFGGWDTIYF. The CDR3 DNA follows: TGTGCCACCAGCAGAGATTTCGGGGGTTGGGACACCATATATTTT.

The chain has TRBV10-2 and TRBJ1-1; 10 bases are a match to TRBD1. The ends lost 4 bases at V and 5 bases at J; junction bases unmatched: 4. Germline lookup yields CDR1 WSHSY and CDR2 SAAADI. The CDR3 totals 14 residues. CDR3 sequence reads: CASSGTGGGTEAFF. DNA of the CDR3: TGCGCCAGCAGTGGGACAGGGGGGGGGACTGAAGCTTTCTTT.

This chain links TRBV5-1 with TRBJ2-7; D is unclear. This CDR3 is built from 13 residues. Trimming removed 2 bases at V and 1 base at J, with 7 bases between. Germline CDR1 reads SGHRS; CDR2 reads YFSETQ. The CDR3 protein is CASSFAASYEQYF. As DNA, the CDR3 is TGCGCCAGCAGCTTCGCAGCGTCCTACGAGCAGTACTTC.

The rearrangement uses TRBV6-1 and TRBJ2-1; TRBD2 aligns across 7 bases. Trimming took 1 base from V and 2 from J; bases not matched to a gene: 2. The CDR3 length is 15 residues. CDR1 is MNHNS and CDR2 is SASEGT in the germline V gene. The CDR3 sequence: CASSEDAGAYNEQFF. For the CDR3, the DNA is TGTGCCAGCAGTGAAGATGCGGGGGCCTACAATGAGCAGTTCTTC.

This clone was detected only once. V is TRBV7-9 and J is TRBJ1-4; TRBD1 agrees at 11 bases. Germline CDR1 is SEHNR and CDR2 is FQNEAQ (reference sequence). Trimming at V came to 1 base and at J to 8 bases, leaving 0 bases not matched to a gene. The length of the CDR3 is 14 residues. The CDR3 DNA is TGTGCCAGCAGCTTAGGGACAGGGGGCGAAAAACTGTTTTTT. It is translated as CASSLGTGGEKLFF. The complete variable domain, with remaining parts taken from reference TRBV7-9 and TRBJ1-4, reads DTGVSQNPRHKITKRGQNVTFRCDPISEHNRLYWYRQTLGQGPEFLTYFQNEAQLEKSRLLSDRFSAERPKGSFSTLEIQRTEQGDSAMYLCASSLGTGGEKLFFGSGTQLSVL.

The rearrangement joins TRBV18 to TRBJ2-1, with 13 bases aligning to TRBD2. V was clipped by 6 bases and J by 9 bases; unmatched bases: 8. Per the germline V gene, CDR1 is KGHSH and CDR2 is LQKENI. CDR3 length: 15 amino acids. In DNA form, the CDR3 reads TGTGCCAGCTCCCCGGGACTAGCGGGAATCGGTGAGCAGTTCTTC. It is translated as CASSPGLAGIGEQFF. Together with reference TRBV18 and TRBJ2-1, the CDR3 gives the full variable domain: NAGVMQNPRHLVRRRGQEARLRCSPMKGHSHVYWYRQLPEEGLKFMVYLQKENIIDESGMPKERFSAEFPKEGPSILRIQQVVRGDSAAYFCASSPGLAGIGEQFFGPGTRLTVL.

This clone came up a few times. The rearrangement uses TRBV12-5 and TRBJ2-2, with 8 bases fitting TRBD1. J gave up 2 bases and V 9 bases, and 5 bases lay outside the gene matches. This CDR3 is built from 14 residues. Germline-derived CDR1 and CDR2 are LGHNT and FRNRAP. Here the CDR3 reads CASRPGGNTGELFF. DNA of the CDR3: TGTGCTAGCCGTCCAGGGGGCAACACCGGGGAGCTGTTTTTT.

The chain has TRBV6-1 and TRBJ2-7; no clear D gene. CDR1 and CDR2 from the germline V gene are MNHNS and SASEGT. The CDR3 runs to 14 residues. Trimming removed 2 bases from V and 6 bases from J, with 14 bases in between. The CDR3 region has the DNA TGTGCCAGCAGTGAATGGCCAAACCCCACCGAGCAGTACTTC. This sequence encodes CASSEWPNPTEQYF.

The chain uses TRBV3-1 (or the pseudogene TRBV3-2) and TRBJ2-7; 13 positions match TRBD2. The CDR3 length is 19 residues. CDR1 LGHDT and CDR2 YNNKEL come from the germline V gene (reference sequence). With 1 base clipped from V and 0 bases from J, the junction kept 9 bases outside the gene matches. The CDR3 nucleotides read TGTGCCAGCAGCCAAGTCCTGGGACTAGCGGGATATCGCTCCTACGAGCAGTACTTC. It specifies CASSQVLGLAGYRSYEQYF.

V and J are TRBV2 and TRBJ1-2; the D gene is possibly TRBD1 (5 bases). The germline V gene has CDR1 SNHLY and CDR2 FYNNEI. This CDR3 has 16 residues. V was pared by 2 bases and J by 3 bases, with 16 bases between. The CDR3 protein is CASSEPNRIGDYGYTF. CDR3 nucleotide sequence: TGTGCCAGCAGTGAACCAAACAGGATAGGGGACTATGGCTACACCTTC.

The chain recombines TRBV7-9 with TRBJ2-1, with 10 bases fitting TRBD2. The CDR3 spans 17 residues. The germline V gene encodes CDR1 SEHNR and CDR2 FQNEAQ (reference sequence). V was clipped by 5 bases and J by 9 bases; unmatched bases: 16. DNA of the CDR3: TGTGCCAGCAGCAGCCAAAGTAGTAGCGGGAGGCATGGTGAGCAGTTCTTC. The encoded protein is CASSSQSSSGRHGEQFF.

The rearrangement joins TRBV29-1 to TRBJ2-7; 7 nucleotides align to TRBD1. This CDR3 contains 12 residues. Germline trimming cut 6 bases from V and 7 bases from J; bases unmatched to any gene: 9. The germline V gene has CDR1 SQVTM and CDR2 ANQGSEA. This CDR3 is CSVVDRVREQYF. The CDR3 coding sequence is TGCAGCGTGGTTGACAGGGTTAGGGAGCAGTACTTC.

V usage is TRBV29-1 and J usage is TRBJ2-3, with D maybe TRBD1 (6 bases). CDR3 length: 14 residues. Germline CDR1 and CDR2: SQVTM and ANQGSEA. Trimming took off 2 bases at V and 0 bases at J, with 9 bases between the two ends. CDR3 amino acids: CSVEPGDSTDTQYF. The DNA for the CDR3 is TGCAGCGTTGAACCAGGGGACAGCACAGATACGCAGTATTTT.

The chain uses TRBV29-1 and TRBJ1-1; D is perhaps TRBD1 (5 bases). The V gene lost 4 bases and the J gene lost 0 bases, with 15 bases spanning the gap. The CDR3 covers 15 residues. Germline V gives CDR1 SQVTM, CDR2 ANQGSEA. The CDR3 DNA is TGCAGCGTTGGAAGCAGACAGAGTTTGAACACTGAAGCTTTCTTT. Amino acids: CSVGSRQSLNTEAFF. Drawing the rest from reference TRBV29-1 and TRBJ1-1, the complete variable domain is SAVISQKPSRDICQRGTSLTIQCQVDSQVTMMFWYRQQPGQSLTLIATANQGSEATYESGFVIDKFPISRPNLTFSTLTVSNMSPEDSSIYLCSVGSRQSLNTEAFFGQGTRLTVV.

V usage is TRBV7-6 and J usage is TRBJ2-2; TRBD2 is a possible D gene (6 bases). The CDR3 is 15 amino acids. Trimming stripped 7 bases from V and 0 bases from J, with 12 bases between. Germline CDR1 is SGHVS and CDR2 is FNYEAQ. The DNA of the CDR3 is TGTGCCAGCATCCTCGGGGGACCGAACACCGGGGAGCTGTTTTTT. Translated, it gives CASILGGPNTGELFF. Combining the CDR3 with reference TRBV7-6 and TRBJ2-2 gives the whole variable domain GAGVSQSPRYKVTKRGQDVALRCDPISGHVSLYWYRQALGQGPEFLTYFNYEAQQDKSGLPNDRFSAERPEGSISTLTIQRTEQRDSAMYRCASILGGPNTGELFFGEGSRLTVL.

The V call is TRBV6-1, the J call TRBJ2-7, with D maybe TRBD2 (6 bases). Trimming cost V 1 base and J 2 bases, with 18 bases left between them. The germline V gene encodes CDR1 MNHNS and CDR2 SASEGT. The CDR3 totals 17 residues. The CDR3 DNA sequence: TGTGCCAGCAGTGAAGATCCCGGAGGGAGCCCACCCTACGAGCAGTACTTC. It yields the protein CASSEDPGGSPPYEQYF.

This rearrangement joins TRBV2 to TRBJ2-7, with TRBD2 matching 10 bases. The CDR3 runs to 17 residues. Germline CDR1 is SNHLY and CDR2 is FYNNEI. With V trimmed by 0 bases and J by 2 bases, 7 bases remained unmatched. The CDR3 region is CASSEASTSGLAYEQYF. The CDR3 coding sequence is TGTGCCAGCAGTGAAGCGTCGACTAGCGGGTTGGCCTACGAGCAGTACTTC. Looking up the rest from reference TRBV2 and TRBJ2-7 gives the full variable domain: EPEVTQTPSHQVTQMGQEVILRCVPISNHLYFYWYRQILGQKVEFLVSFYNNEISEKSEIFDDQFSVERPDGSNFTLKIRSTKLEDSAMYFCASSEASTSGLAYEQYFGPGTRLTVT.